Described below is a single T cell receptor beta chain sequence and its context. This specimen comes from a study of blood T cell repertoires in COVID-19. V trimming: 6 bases; J trimming: 5 bases; junction bases outside the gene matches: 8. The germline gives CDR1 SQVTM, CDR2 ANQGSEA. The CDR3 has 14 amino acids. The table came from immunoSEQ multiplex PCR; TCRdb's copy has only in-frame clones and leaves some out. The sample contains roughly 230,000 clones, roughly 86% of which appear only once. The sequenced material came from peripheral blood. This sequence originates from a human donor in a cohort sampled during active COVID-19. This chain joins TRBV29-1 and TRBJ2-5; 11 nucleotides align to TRBD1. CDR3 coding DNA: TGCAGCGTGGTTGGACAGGGGGCGCGGGAGACCCAGTACTTC. It specifies CSVVGQGARETQYF.